Listed below are T cell receptor beta chains from one sample, sequenced in a study of blood T cells in healthy people across ages. TCRdb processed the 5' RACE reads anew with MiXCR; each CDR3 protein has one entry. The sample consists of 1 million or so distinct CDR3 sequences, under 55% of them appearing once. The sample was blood. Receptors originate from a woman aged 55-69 years in good health. The CDR3 runs from the conserved cysteine through the conserved F or W. D genes are given only for firm matches. A clone size is listed for some rows: how often the clone was seen (once, few, many), or a class if it is expanded.

J gene | V gene | clone size | D gene | CDR3 protein | CDR3 DNA
TRBJ2-1 | TRBV7-2 | - | - | CASSLAFTAEQFF | TGTGCCAGCAGCTTAGCGTTTACGGCGGAGCAGTTCTTC
TRBJ1-4 | TRBV4-1 | - | - | CASSRHTGQFNEKLFF | TGCGCCAGCAGCCGACATACAGGACAATTCAATGAAAAACTGTTTTTT
TRBJ2-7 | TRBV12-3/TRBV12-4 | - | TRBD1 | CASRRQGRPYEQYF | TGTGCCAGCAGGCGACAGGGTCGTCCCTACGAGCAGTACTTC
TRBJ1-5 | TRBV20-1 | - | - | CSARSQGSNQPQHF | TGCAGTGCTAGATCACAGGGTAGCAATCAGCCCCAGCATTTT
TRBJ2-7 | TRBV20-1 | - | - | CSARARLPDSTYEQYF | TGCAGTGCTAGAGCCCGCCTCCCGGACTCAACCTACGAGCAGTACTTC
TRBJ1-4 | TRBV7-9 | few | - | CASSLAAGGNEKLFF | TGTGCCAGCAGCTTAGCGGCGGGGGGCAATGAAAAACTGTTTTTT
TRBJ2-6 | TRBV23-1 | - | - | CASSQSPSQGWSGANVLTF | TGCGCCAGCAGTCAATCTCCGTCCCAGGGGTGGTCTGGGGCCAACGTCCTGACTTTC
TRBJ1-2 | TRBV7-8 | - | - | CASSLAVGQRGYTF | TGTGCCAGCAGCTTAGCTGTGGGGCAGCGGGGCTACACCTTC
TRBJ2-1 | TRBV7-9 | many | - | CASSVPLRVSSYNEQFF | TGTGCCAGCAGCGTCCCCCTTCGTGTGAGCTCCTACAATGAGCAGTTCTTC
TRBJ2-3 | TRBV7-9 | - | - | CASSPPDHTDTQYF | TGTGCCAGCAGCCCCCCGGACCACACAGATACGCAGTATTTT
TRBJ2-3 | TRBV24-1 | few | - | CATSVGRGTDTQYF | TGTGCCACCAGTGTCGGGAGAGGGACAGATACGCAGTATTTT
TRBJ2-7 | TRBV9 | - | TRBD2 | CASSSRDYYEQYF | TGTGCCAGCAGCTCTCGGGACTACTACGAGCAGTACTTC
TRBJ1-6 | TRBV5-5 | - | - | CASSRGPLYNSPLHF | TGTGCCAGCAGCCGGGGCCCGCTATATAATTCACCCCTCCACTTT
TRBJ1-1 | TRBV5-1 | - | TRBD1 | CASSSDVPTGATEAFF | TGCGCCAGCAGCTCCGACGTCCCGACAGGGGCCACTGAAGCTTTCTTT
TRBJ2-7 | TRBV5-5 | - | - | CASSTGHTGNYEQYF | TGTGCCAGCAGCACCGGACACACAGGGAACTACGAGCAGTACTTC
TRBJ2-1 | TRBV6-4 | few | TRBD2 | CASSDSKLAGANEQFF | TGTGCCAGCAGTGACTCGAAACTAGCGGGAGCCAATGAGCAGTTCTTC
TRBJ2-1 | TRBV20-1 | - | - | CSARDRARLDEQFF | TGCAGTGCTAGAGATAGGGCTAGGCTAGATGAGCAGTTCTTC
TRBJ2-5 | TRBV2 | few | TRBD2 | CASRGLARQETQYF | TGTGCCAGCAGAGGACTAGCGAGACAAGAGACCCAGTACTTC
TRBJ2-5 | TRBV20-1 | - | - | CSASERVGQTQYF | TGCAGTGCTAGCGAGCGGGTGGGACAGACCCAGTACTTC
TRBJ2-3 | TRBV27 | - | TRBD1 | CASSPHRGRTDTQYF | TGTGCCAGCAGCCCCCACAGGGGGCGGACAGATACGCAGTATTTT
TRBJ2-7 | TRBV11-2 | - | TRBD2 | CASSPGGAGGRHEQYF | TGTGCCAGCAGCCCCGGGGGGGCGGGAGGGAGGCACGAGCAGTACTTC
TRBJ2-7 | TRBV27 | - | TRBD2 | CASSSTSGRYTDSYEQYF | TGTGCCAGCAGTTCGACTAGCGGGAGGTATACGGACTCCTACGAGCAGTACTTC
TRBJ2-7 | TRBV27 | - | TRBD1 | CATGPTGSPYEQYF | TGTGCCACCGGTCCGACAGGGTCCCCCTACGAGCAGTACTTC
TRBJ2-2 | TRBV20-1 | - | - | CSARSLGASRSWELFF | TGCAGTGCTCGTTCCCTGGGGGCTAGTAGGTCCTGGGAGCTGTTTTTT
TRBJ2-1 | TRBV5-1 | - | TRBD2 | CASSLATSGPPSSYNEQFF | TGCGCCAGCAGCTTGGCTACTAGCGGCCCTCCCAGCTCCTACAATGAGCAGTTCTTC
TRBJ1-2 | TRBV4-2 | - | - | CASSVDRTNYGYTF | TGTGCCAGCAGCGTGGACCGAACCAACTATGGCTACACCTTC
TRBJ1-4 | TRBV12-3/TRBV12-4 | many | - | CASSLGGTNEKLFF | TGTGCCAGCAGTTTGGGGGGGACTAATGAAAAACTGTTTTTT
TRBJ2-7 | TRBV5-1 | - | - | CASSLVGLASNRPLSYEQYF | TGCGCCAGCAGCTTGGTCGGTCTAGCGAGCAACCGACCCCTATCCTACGAGCAGTACTTC
TRBJ2-1 | TRBV7-9 | - | - | CASSFGLKIYNEQFF | TGTGCCAGCAGCTTCGGACTAAAAATATACAATGAGCAGTTCTTC
TRBJ2-5 | TRBV7-7 | few | TRBD1 | CASSPLGTAQETQYF | TGTGCCAGCAGCCCGCTTGGGACAGCCCAAGAGACCCAGTACTTC